This T cell receptor beta chain was observed in a study of blood T cell repertoires in COVID-19. Study summary: Acute and convalescent COVID-19 specimens originated in the United States, Italy and Spain. PBMCs, B-cell-depleted T cells, or T cells provided the cDNA or gDNA that made up the material.

This CDR3 is built from 14 residues. Looked up from germline, CDR1 is SGHTS and CDR2 is YDEGEE. Trimming pared 4 bases from V and 3 bases from J, leaving 14 bases between. Libraries were prepared by immunoSEQ multiplex PCR; TCRdb keeps only in-frame clonotypes and omits some of them. The repertoire holds just over 95,000 clones, with approximately 90% as singletons. The V gene is TRBV5-8, the J gene TRBJ2-7, with D tentatively TRBD2 (5 bases). The sequence was collected from a man in his fifties or sixties with acute or convalescent COVID-19. The material sequenced was peripheral blood. The CDR3 DNA is TGTGCCAGCAGCCGAGCCGGACGGGGCTACGAGCAGTACTTC. Translating gives CASSRAGRGYEQYF.